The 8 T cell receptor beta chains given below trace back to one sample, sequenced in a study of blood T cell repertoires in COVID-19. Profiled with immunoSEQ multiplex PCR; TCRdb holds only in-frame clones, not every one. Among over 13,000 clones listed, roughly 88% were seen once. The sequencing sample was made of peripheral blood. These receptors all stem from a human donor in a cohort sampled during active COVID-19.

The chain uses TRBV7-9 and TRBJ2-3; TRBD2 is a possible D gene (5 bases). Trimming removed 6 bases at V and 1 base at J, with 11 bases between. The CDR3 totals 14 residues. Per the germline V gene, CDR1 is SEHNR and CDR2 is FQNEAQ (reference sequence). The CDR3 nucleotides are TGTGCCAGCAGTGGCAGCGGACGCACAGATACGCAGTATTTT. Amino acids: CASSGSGRTDTQYF.

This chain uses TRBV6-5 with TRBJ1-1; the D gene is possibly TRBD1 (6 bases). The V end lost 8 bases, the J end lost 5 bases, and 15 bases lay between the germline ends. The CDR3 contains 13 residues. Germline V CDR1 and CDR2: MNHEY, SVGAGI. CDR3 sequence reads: CASGGGRHTEAFF. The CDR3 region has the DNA TGTGCCAGCGGCGGGGGCAGACATACTGAAGCTTTCTTT.

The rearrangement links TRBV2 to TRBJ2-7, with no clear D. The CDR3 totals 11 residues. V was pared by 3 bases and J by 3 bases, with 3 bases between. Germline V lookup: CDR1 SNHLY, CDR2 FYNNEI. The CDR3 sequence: CASSDGYEQYF. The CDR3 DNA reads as TGTGCCAGCAGTGACGGCTACGAGCAGTACTTC.

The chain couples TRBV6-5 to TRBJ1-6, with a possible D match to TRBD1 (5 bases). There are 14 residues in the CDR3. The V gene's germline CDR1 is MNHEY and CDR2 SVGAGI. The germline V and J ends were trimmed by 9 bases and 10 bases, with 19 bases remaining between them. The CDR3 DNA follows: TGTGCCAGTCGCTCCGGGACTCAACGGTCACCCCTCCACTTT. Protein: CASRSGTQRSPLHF.

The CDR3 DNA follows: TGTGCCACCAGCAGACAGGGTGGCACAGATACGCAGTATTTT. This sequence encodes CATSRQGGTDTQYF. The rearrangement joins TRBV15 to TRBJ2-3; TRBD1 is a possible D gene (5 bases). Per germline, CDR1 LNHNV and CDR2 YYDKDF (reference sequence). The CDR3 consists of 14 residues. The V and J ends lost 2 bases and 1 base respectively, with 7 bases between them.

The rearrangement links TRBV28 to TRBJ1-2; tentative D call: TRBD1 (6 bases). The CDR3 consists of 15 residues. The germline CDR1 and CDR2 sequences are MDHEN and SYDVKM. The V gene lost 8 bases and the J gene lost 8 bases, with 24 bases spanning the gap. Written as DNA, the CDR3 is TGTGCCAGCGACTCTGCACAGGGTCCGTCGTGGGGCTACACCTTC. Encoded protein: CASDSAQGPSWGYTF.

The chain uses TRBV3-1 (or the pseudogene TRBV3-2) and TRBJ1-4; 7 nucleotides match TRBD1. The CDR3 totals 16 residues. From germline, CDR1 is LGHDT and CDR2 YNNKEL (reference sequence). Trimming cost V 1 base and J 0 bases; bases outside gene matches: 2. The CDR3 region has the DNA TGTGCCAGCAGCCAAGTCGACAGGGCAACTAATGAAAAACTGTTTTTT. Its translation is CASSQVDRATNEKLFF.

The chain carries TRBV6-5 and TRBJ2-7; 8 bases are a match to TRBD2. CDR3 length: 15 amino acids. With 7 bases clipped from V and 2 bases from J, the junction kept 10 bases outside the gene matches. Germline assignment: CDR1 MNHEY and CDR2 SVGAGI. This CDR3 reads CASTLAGNGAYEQYF. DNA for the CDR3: TGTGCCAGCACCTTAGCGGGGAATGGCGCCTACGAGCAGTACTTC.